This TCR beta chain was recovered during a study of cytomegalovirus exposure and HLA in healthy donors. Study at large: Sequencing of roughly 180 million T cells in an earlier analysis found around 120 million unique TCR beta sequences.

At the time of sampling, donors were nominally healthy, though unrecorded immune exposures were likely. Primers for the PCR totalled 60 Vbeta and 13 Jbeta. Produced via immunoSEQ multiplex PCR; TCRdb's table is partial and in-frame only. The table shows approximately 150,000 clones, with roughly 73% occurring only once. The CDR3 extends over 14 amino acids. Trimming took 6 bases from V and 0 from J; bases not matched to a gene: 2. The germline V gene has CDR1 SGDLS and CDR2 YYNGEE. This clone appeared a few times. This clonotype was sampled from a female donor in good health and CMV-seronegative. The V call is TRBV9, the J call TRBJ2-2; TRBD1 matches at 7 bases. Material: PBMCs. Written as DNA, the CDR3 is TGTGCCAGCAAAGGGACAGCGAACACCGGGGAGCTGTTTTTT. Amino acid sequence: CASKGTANTGELFF.